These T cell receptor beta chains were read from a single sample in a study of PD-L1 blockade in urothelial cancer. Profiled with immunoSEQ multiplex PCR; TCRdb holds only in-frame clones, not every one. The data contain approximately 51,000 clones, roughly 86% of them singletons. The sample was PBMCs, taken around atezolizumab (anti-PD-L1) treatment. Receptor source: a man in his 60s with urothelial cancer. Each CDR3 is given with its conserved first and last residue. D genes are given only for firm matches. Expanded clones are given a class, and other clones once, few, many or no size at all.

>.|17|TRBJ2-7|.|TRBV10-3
CAISESKGDEIAYEQYF
TGTGCCATCAGTGAGTCAAAAGGAGATGAAATCGCCTACGAGCAGTACTTC
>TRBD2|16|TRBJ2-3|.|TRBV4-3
CASSQTGLAVTDTQYF
TGCGCCAGCAGCCAAACAGGCCTAGCGGTCACAGATACGCAGTATTTT
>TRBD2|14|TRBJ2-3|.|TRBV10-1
CASSLAASTDTQYF
TGCGCCAGCTCCCTAGCGGCTAGCACAGATACGCAGTATTTT
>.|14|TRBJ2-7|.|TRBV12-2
CASRPPGRPIEQYF
TGTGCAAGTCGCCCCCCAGGGCGGCCCATCGAGCAGTACTTC
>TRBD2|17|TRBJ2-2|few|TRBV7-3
CASSSTPLAGDSGELFF
TGTGCCAGCAGCTCAACCCCTCTAGCGGGAGATTCGGGGGAGCTGTTTTTT
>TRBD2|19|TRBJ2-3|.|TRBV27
CASSLSRTSGRLSTDTQYF
TGTGCCAGCAGTTTATCTAGGACTAGCGGGAGGCTTAGCACAGATACGCAGTATTTT
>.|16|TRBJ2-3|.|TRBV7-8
CASSFPQGGGTDTQYF
TGTGCCAGCAGCTTTCCTCAGGGAGGTGGCACAGATACGCAGTATTTT
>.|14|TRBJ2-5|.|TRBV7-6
CASSKGRTAASQYF
TGTGCCAGCAGCAAAGGACGGACAGCCGCGTCCCAGTACTTC
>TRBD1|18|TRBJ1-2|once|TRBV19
CASRFGSGTGGRGHGYTF
TGTGCCAGTAGATTTGGGTCCGGGACAGGGGGTCGCGGTCATGGCTACACCTTC
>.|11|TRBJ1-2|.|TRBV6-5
CASRRDYGYTF
TGTGCCAGCCGGCGGGACTATGGCTACACCTTC
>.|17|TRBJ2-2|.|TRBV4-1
CASSHPVRGAGTGELFF
TGCGCCAGCAGCCATCCCGTTCGGGGGGCAGGCACCGGGGAGCTGTTTTTT
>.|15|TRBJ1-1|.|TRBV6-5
CASSDPGFMNTEAFF
TGTGCCAGCAGCGACCCGGGATTCATGAACACTGAAGCTTTCTTT
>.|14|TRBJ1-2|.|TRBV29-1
CSVGRSGSNYGYTF
TGCAGCGTGGGTAGATCGGGTTCCAACTATGGCTACACCTTC
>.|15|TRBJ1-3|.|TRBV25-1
CASSHPGVSGNTIYF
TGTGCCAGCAGTCACCCCGGGGTCTCTGGAAACACCATATATTTT
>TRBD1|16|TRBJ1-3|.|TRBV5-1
CASSLGQTYSGNTIYF
TGCGCCAGCAGCCTGGGACAGACTTACTCTGGAAACACCATATATTTT
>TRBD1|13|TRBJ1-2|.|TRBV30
CAWRGTARGGYTF
TGTGCCTGGAGAGGGACAGCTCGGGGTGGCTACACCTTC
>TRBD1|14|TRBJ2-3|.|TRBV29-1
CSVVRDRDTDTQYF
TGCAGCGTTGTGAGGGACAGGGACACAGATACGCAGTATTTT
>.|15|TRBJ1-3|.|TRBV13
CASSLGRGLGNTIYF
TGTGCCAGCAGCTTAGGAAGGGGCCTTGGAAACACCATATATTTT
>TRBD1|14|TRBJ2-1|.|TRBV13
CASSPRTGGNEQFF
TGTGCCAGCAGCCCAAGGACAGGGGGGAATGAGCAGTTCTTC
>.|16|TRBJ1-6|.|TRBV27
CASSYGRPTYNSPLHF
TGTGCCAGCAGCTATGGCCGTCCGACTTATAATTCACCCCTCCACTTT
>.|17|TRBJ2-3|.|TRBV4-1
CASSQWGQGGGTDTQYF
TGCGCCAGCAGCCAGTGGGGTCAGGGGGGAGGCACAGATACGCAGTATTTT
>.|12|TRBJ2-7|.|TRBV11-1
CASSHDSYEQYF
TGTGCCAGCAGCCACGACAGCTACGAGCAGTACTTC
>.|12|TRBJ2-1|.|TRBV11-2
CASSLAPGEQFF
TGTGCCAGCAGCTTAGCCCCCGGTGAGCAGTTCTTC
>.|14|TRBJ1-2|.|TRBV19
CASSTEYHFNGYTF
TGTGCCAGTAGTACAGAATACCACTTTAATGGCTACACCTTC